Sequencing of this T cell receptor beta chain was carried out in a study of graft-versus-host responses after intestinal transplantation. Study in general: Isolated intestinal, liver-intestinal, or multivisceral transplants were what recipients had. Anti-thymocyte globulin was used for induction in all recipients, who then took tacrolimus and steroids for 3 to 4 years.

Here immunoSEQ multiplex PCR was the method, and the copy in TCRdb shows in-frame clones only, minus some. This sample has about 9,700 clones, with 30% to 40% found just once. Investigators plated roughly 200,000 CFSE-labeled responder cells together with roughly 200,000 irradiated stimulator cells labeled with violet dye. CDR1 WNHNN and CDR2 SYGVQD come from the germline V gene (reference sequence). Between the trimmed V and J ends, which lost 5 bases and 4 bases, there was a span of 23 bases. CDR3 length: 17 amino acids. The chain links TRBV10-1 to TRBJ1-2; D call uncertain. Sequenced material: alloreactive CD4+ T cells from a mixed lymphocyte reaction culture, taken before transplantation. Subset reported: CFSE-low proliferating T cells sorted from roughly six-day pre-transplant mixed lymphocyte reaction (GvH or HvG direction). The sequence came from a human patient who was an organ donor for intestinal transplantation. The CDR3 region has the DNA TGCGCCAGCAGTTGGATCAAAAGATCGCGAAAGATCTATGGCTACACCTTC. Its protein product is CASSWIKRSRKIYGYTF.